The rows below give T cell receptor beta chains drawn from one sample of a study of T cell responses to AZD1222 COVID-19 vaccine. TCRdb keeps only in-frame clones here, not all; method: immunoSEQ multiplex PCR. The sample records more than 150,000 clones, 90% to 95% being singletons. This sample comprised peripheral blood, obtained on day 0 of AZD1222 vaccination. Receptors originate from an adult in good health. Each CDR3 is given with its conserved first and last residue. The D gene is left open where the match is weak. Expanded clones get a size class; other rows say once, few or many, or leave the size out.

D gene	V gene	clone size	CDR3 protein
TRBD1	TRBV6-5	-	CASRGQAGQPQHF
TRBD2	TRBV6-2/TRBV6-3	-	CASSVSGSNSDTQYF
-	TRBV7-3	-	CASSLHPSNTGELFF
-	TRBV29-1	-	CSARRQSSYEQYF
TRBD1	TRBV7-9	-	CASSLGGQGGETQYF
-	TRBV6-2/TRBV6-3	-	CASSYTDRTEAFF
-	TRBV30	-	CAWMRLAINNEQFF
-	TRBV5-5	-	CASSLDGDQTDTQYF
-	TRBV19	-	CATRRGAPDTGELFF
-	TRBV6-2/TRBV6-3	-	CASSYLAGTGETQYF
TRBD2	TRBV7-2	-	CASSPGLAEGTQYF
-	TRBV19	-	CASSISGSVGSPLHF
-	TRBV21-1	-	CASSKVRGQNYGYTF
-	TRBV19	-	CASNHGMANTIYF
-	TRBV14	-	CASSQVNLGTGELFF
-	TRBV7-3	-	CASSLIGSGANEQFF
-	TRBV6-6	-	CASSYSRGGNEQFF
TRBD1	TRBV7-6	-	CASSLGPGQGMTDTQYF
TRBD2	TRBV9	-	CASSPRRSGITYEQYF
TRBD1	TRBV30	-	CAWSLRGQGASPLHF
-	TRBV5-4	once	CASSLVGRVRTEAFF
-	TRBV5-1	-	CASSLAGTFNEQFF
TRBD2	TRBV6-4	-	CASSVIPLAYSQETQYF
-	TRBV21-1	-	CASSKGASGMRYEQYF
TRBD2	TRBV5-4	-	CASRQGTSAYTGELFF
-	TRBV19	few	CASSIEQVNQPQHF
-	TRBV20-1	-	CSATDPGYGYTF
-	TRBV19	-	CASSQGLRQPQHF
-	TRBV28	-	CASSGVRNQPQHF
-	TRBV29-1	-	CSARFDYGYTF
TRBD1	TRBV6-4	-	CASSVAGQAYNEQFF
TRBD1	TRBV27	-	CASSTGTGRGSYEQYF
-	TRBV5-6	-	CASSPGVLANTEAFF
-	TRBV5-5	few	CASSLDGTTPHDEQFF
-	TRBV6-1	-	CASSEIGTDTQYF
TRBD1	TRBV5-8	-	CASSYRDRENGYTF
-	TRBV30	once	CAWEGTNYGYTF
-	TRBV28	-	CASSLSPTFEQFF
TRBD1	TRBV28	-	CASSFGTGATDTQYF
-	TRBV7-9	-	CASSSPPGLLTDTQYF
TRBD2	TRBV9	-	CASSVELAGTDTDTQYF
TRBD1	TRBV20-1	-	CSAARDRLIF
-	TRBV10-3	-	CAISPNYEQYF
TRBD1	TRBV5-4	-	CASSYGQGGTEAFF
TRBD2	TRBV12-5	-	CASGWSKGTSDTGELFF
TRBD1	TRBV12-3/TRBV12-4	-	CASSLRGLAEAFF
TRBD1	TRBV7-2	-	CASSSVPGGAGTEAFF
-	TRBV6-2/TRBV6-3	-	CASSRDFDNEQFF
-	TRBV7-8	-	CASSFAGAREELFF
TRBD2	TRBV28	-	CASSSVPAGLSPGETQYF
TRBD1	TRBV6-1	-	CASSEAPDRAAGYTF
-	TRBV11-2	-	CASSLDSHEQYF
-	TRBV4-1	-	CASSQANRVNSPLHF
TRBD2	TRBV28	once	CASSSHGGRPADTQYF
TRBD2	TRBV18	-	CASSPRQGGDTGELFF
TRBD2	TRBV27	-	CASSLVWGEGPDTQYF
-	TRBV7-9	once	CASSLDGSAYEQYF
-	TRBV19	-	CASRRNTEAFF
-	TRBV7-9	-	CASSGPGELFF
TRBD2	TRBV11-2	once	CASSPGTSGRLYNEQFF